Each of the 10 T cell receptor beta chains below was sequenced from the same sample in a study of spatial heterogeneity in lung cancer. TCRdb reprocessed the 5' RACE reads with MiXCR, giving one entry per CDR3 protein. The sample includes around 45,000 distinct CDR3 sequences, 20% to 25% seen only once; the top ten take about 7%. Time point described: blood at routine non-recurrence follow-up after resection. The starting material was PBMCs, obtained at follow-up. The receptors come from a female donor with early-stage non-small cell lung cancer.

CDR3 sequence: CASSLVGGSYTEAFF. In DNA, the CDR3 is TGTGCCAGCAGCTTGGTGGGGGGCTCGTACACTGAAGCTTTCTTT. J is TRBJ1-1 and V is TRBV5-4; D might be TRBD1 (6 bases). The CDR3 extends over 15 amino acids. Per the germline V gene, CDR1 is SGHNT and CDR2 is YYREEE (reference sequence). V gave up 0 bases and J gave up 3 bases, with 12 bases separating them.

The CDR3 DNA follows: TGTGCCTTCCTCCAGGGACCCCGCCACTACGAGCAGTACGTC. Its translation: CAFLQGPRHYEQYV. The rearrangement links TRBV7-8 to TRBJ2-7, with D tentatively TRBD1 or TRBD2 (5 bases each). The germline CDR1 and CDR2 sequences are SGHVS and FQNEAQ. V was pared by 11 bases and J by 3 bases, with 20 bases between. The CDR3 sequence is 14 residues long.

This clonotype was seen only a few times. The V and J genes are TRBV5-5 and TRBJ2-1; D call uncertain. V was shortened by 0 bases and J by 3 bases, with 10 bases between the two germline ends. Germline V CDR1 and CDR2: SGHKS, YYEKEE (reference sequence). The length of the CDR3 is 15 residues. The CDR3 region is CASSLDYERYNEQFF. The CDR3 region has the DNA TGTGCCAGCAGCTTGGACTACGAACGCTACAATGAGCAGTTCTTC.

This clonotype was found many times. The chain links TRBV20-1 to TRBJ2-3; D is uncertain. Per the germline V gene, CDR1 is DFQATT and CDR2 is SNEGSKA (reference sequence). Trimming took 3 bases from V and 6 from J, leaving 10 bases between them. CDR3 length: 12 amino acids. CDR3 coding DNA: TGCAGTGCTAGTTGGTCTGCCGATACGCAGTATTTT. It yields the protein CSASWSADTQYF.

The V gene is TRBV5-6, the J gene TRBJ1-5, with D unclear. CDR3 length: 14 amino acids. V dropped 3 bases and J dropped 5 bases, with 12 bases sitting between them. Germline assignment: CDR1 SGHDT and CDR2 YYEEEE. CDR3 in DNA: TGTGCCAGCAGCTCGTCTACCGGTGATCAGCCCCAGCATTTT. This sequence encodes CASSSSTGDQPQHF.

The chain couples TRBV27 to TRBJ1-6, with D uncertain. V gave up 3 bases and J gave up 9 bases, with 12 bases separating them. The CDR3 is 14 amino acids. CDR1 MNHEY and CDR2 SMNVEV come from the germline V gene (reference sequence). The CDR3 DNA follows: TGTGCCAGCAGTTTGGAACCAGCCACTTCACCCCTCCACTTT. Its protein is CASSLEPATSPLHF.

Many counts were recorded for this clonotype. The chain has TRBV6-5 and TRBJ1-1; weak D call: TRBD1 (6 bases). Trimming left V 8 bases short and J 11 bases short, with 12 bases between. There are 10 residues in the CDR3. Germline CDR1 reads MNHEY; CDR2 reads SVGAGI. In nucleotides, the CDR3 is TGTGCCAGCGGCAGAGGGGGGGCTTTCTTT. Protein product: CASGRGGAFF.

This clonotype was counted ten times or more. The genes are TRBV6-6 and TRBJ2-1; D is unclear. CDR1 is MNHNY and CDR2 is SVGAGI in the germline V gene (reference sequence). Trimming removed 0 bases at V and 1 base at J, with 16 bases between. CDR3 length: 18 amino acids. For the CDR3, the DNA is TGTGCCAGCAGTTACTCACTCGGCAGTCTTCGATCCTACAATGAGCAGTTCTTC. It codes for CASSYSLGSLRSYNEQFF.

J is TRBJ1-1 and V is TRBV29-1; D ambiguous. From germline, CDR1 is SQVTM and CDR2 ANQGSEA. There are 11 residues in the CDR3. The CDR3: CRGTVDTEAFF. CDR3 bases: TGCCGCGGCACGGTGGACACTGAAGCTTTCTTT.

This clonotype has just a few counts. This sequence joins TRBV18 and TRBJ2-7; 9 positions match TRBD1. Trimming removed 2 bases from V and 2 bases from J; junction bases left unmatched: 4. Germline loops: CDR1 KGHSH, CDR2 LQKENI. This CDR3 is 15 amino acids long. Here the CDR3 DNA reads TGTGCCAGCTCACCAGGACAGGGGCAAACCTACGAGCAGTACTTC. Translated, it gives CASSPGQGQTYEQYF.